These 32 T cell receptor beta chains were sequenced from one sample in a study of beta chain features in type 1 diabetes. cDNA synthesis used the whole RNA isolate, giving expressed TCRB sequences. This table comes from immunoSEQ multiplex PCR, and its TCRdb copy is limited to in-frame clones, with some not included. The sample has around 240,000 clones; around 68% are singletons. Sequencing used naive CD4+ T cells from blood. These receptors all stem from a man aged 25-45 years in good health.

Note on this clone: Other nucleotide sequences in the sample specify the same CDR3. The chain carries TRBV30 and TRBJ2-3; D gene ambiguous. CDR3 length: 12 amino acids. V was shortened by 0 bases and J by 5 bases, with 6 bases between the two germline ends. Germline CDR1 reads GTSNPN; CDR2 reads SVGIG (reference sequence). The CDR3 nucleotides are TGTGCCTGGAGTGTAGTAGGAGATACGCAGTATTTT. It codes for CAWSVVGDTQYF.

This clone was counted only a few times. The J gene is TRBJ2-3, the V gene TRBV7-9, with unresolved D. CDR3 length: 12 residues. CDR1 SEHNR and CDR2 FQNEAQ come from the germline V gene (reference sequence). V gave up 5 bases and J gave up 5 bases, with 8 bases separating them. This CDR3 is CASSEVGDTQYF. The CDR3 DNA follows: TGTGCCAGCAGCGAGGTTGGAGATACGCAGTATTTT.

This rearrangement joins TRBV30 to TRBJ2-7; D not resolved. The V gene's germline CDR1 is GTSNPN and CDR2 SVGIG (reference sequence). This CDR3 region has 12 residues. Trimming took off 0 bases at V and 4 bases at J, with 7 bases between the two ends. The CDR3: CAWSVVVYEQYF. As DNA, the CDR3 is TGTGCCTGGAGTGTGGTCGTTTACGAGCAGTACTTC.

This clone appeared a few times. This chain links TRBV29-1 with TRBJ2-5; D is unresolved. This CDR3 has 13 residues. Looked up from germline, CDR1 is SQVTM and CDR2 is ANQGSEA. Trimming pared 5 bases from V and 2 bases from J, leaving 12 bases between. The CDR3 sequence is CSVSGVLQETQYF. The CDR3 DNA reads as TGCAGCGTTTCCGGAGTCCTACAAGAGACCCAGTACTTC. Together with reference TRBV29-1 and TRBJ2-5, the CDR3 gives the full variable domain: SAVISQKPSRDICQRGTSLTIQCQVDSQVTMMFWYRQQPGQSLTLIATANQGSEATYESGFVIDKFPISRPNLTFSTLTVSNMSPEDSSIYLCSVSGVLQETQYFGPGTRLLVL.

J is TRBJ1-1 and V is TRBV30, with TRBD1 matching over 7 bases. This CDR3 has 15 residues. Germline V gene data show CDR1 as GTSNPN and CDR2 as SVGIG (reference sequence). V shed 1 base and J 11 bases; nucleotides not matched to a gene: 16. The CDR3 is CAWSALFIGGSPAFF. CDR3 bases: TGTGCCTGGAGTGCCCTATTTATAGGGGGCTCCCCGGCTTTCTTT.

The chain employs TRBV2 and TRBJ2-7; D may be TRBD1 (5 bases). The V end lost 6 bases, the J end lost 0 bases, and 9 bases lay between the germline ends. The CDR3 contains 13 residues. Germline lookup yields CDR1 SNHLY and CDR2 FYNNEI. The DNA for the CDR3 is TGTGCCAGCAGAGAGGACATCTCCTACGAGCAGTACTTC. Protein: CASREDISYEQYF.

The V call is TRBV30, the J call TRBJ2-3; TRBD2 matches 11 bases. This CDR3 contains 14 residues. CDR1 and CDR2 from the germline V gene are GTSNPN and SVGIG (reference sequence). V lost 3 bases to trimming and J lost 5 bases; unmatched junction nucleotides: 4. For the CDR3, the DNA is TGTGCCTGGAGACTAGCGGGGGCCGGAGATACGCAGTATTTT. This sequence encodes CAWRLAGAGDTQYF.

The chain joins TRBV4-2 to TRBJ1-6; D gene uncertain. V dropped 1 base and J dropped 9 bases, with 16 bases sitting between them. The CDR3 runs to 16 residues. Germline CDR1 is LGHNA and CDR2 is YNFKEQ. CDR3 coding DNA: TGTGCCAGCAGCCAAGCTGGATCCTTGGCTACTTCACCCCTCCACTTT. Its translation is CASSQAGSLATSPLHF.

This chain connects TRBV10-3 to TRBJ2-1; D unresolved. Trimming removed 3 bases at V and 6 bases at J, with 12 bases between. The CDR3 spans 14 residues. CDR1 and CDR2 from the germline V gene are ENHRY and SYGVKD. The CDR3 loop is CAISDTFGPNEQFF. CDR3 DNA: TGTGCCATCAGTGATACTTTTGGACCCAATGAGCAGTTCTTC.

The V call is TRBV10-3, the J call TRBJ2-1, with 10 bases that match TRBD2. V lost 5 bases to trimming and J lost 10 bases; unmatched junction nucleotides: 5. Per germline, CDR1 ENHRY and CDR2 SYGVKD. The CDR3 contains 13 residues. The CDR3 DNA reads TGTGCCATCAGTAGCGGGAGGGCCAGGGAGCAGTTCTTC. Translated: CAISSGRAREQFF.

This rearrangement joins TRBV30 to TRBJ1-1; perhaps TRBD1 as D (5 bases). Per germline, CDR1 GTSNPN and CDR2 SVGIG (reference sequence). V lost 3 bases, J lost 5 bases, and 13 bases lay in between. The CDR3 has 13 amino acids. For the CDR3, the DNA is TGTGCCTGGAGGAGGCAGGGCTTAACTGAAGCTTTCTTT. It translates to CAWRRQGLTEAFF.

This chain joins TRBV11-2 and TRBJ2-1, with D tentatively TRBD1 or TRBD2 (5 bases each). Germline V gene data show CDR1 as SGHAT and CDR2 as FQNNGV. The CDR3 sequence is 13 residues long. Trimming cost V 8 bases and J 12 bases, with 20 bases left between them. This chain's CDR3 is CASGRVQARGQFF. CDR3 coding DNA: TGTGCCAGCGGAAGGGTACAGGCGAGGGGGCAGTTCTTC. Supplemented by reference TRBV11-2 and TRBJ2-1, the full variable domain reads EAGVAQSPRYKIIEKRQSVAFWCNPISGHATLYWYQQILGQGPKLLIQFQNNGVVDDSQLPKDRFSAERLKGVDSTLKIQPAKLEDSAVYLCASGRVQARGQFFGPGTRLTVL.

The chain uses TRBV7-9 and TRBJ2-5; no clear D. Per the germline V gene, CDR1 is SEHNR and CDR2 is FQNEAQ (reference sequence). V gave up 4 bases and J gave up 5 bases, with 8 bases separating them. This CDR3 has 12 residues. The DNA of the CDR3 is TGTGCCAGCAGCTACCGTGCGGAGACCCAGTACTTC. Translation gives CASSYRAETQYF.

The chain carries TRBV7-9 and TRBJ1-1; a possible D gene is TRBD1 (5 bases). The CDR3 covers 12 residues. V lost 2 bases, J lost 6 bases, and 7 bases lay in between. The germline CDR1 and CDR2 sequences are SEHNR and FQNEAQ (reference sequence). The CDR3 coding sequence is TGTGCCAGCAGCTTAAAGGGGTCTGAAGCTTTCTTT. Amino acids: CASSLKGSEAFF.

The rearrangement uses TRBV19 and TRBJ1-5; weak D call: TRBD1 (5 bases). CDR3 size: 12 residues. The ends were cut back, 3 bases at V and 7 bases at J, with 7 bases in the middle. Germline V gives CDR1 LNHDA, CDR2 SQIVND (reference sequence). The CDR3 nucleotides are TGTGCCAGTAGTATCAGGGAGCAGCCCCAGCATTTT. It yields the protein CASSIREQPQHF.

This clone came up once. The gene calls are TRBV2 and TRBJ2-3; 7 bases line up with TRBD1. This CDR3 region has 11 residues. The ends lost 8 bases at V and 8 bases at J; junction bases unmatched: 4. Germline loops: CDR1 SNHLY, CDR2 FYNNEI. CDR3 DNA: TGTGCCAGCGGCTGGGACAGTACGCAGTATTTT. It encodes CASGWDSTQYF.

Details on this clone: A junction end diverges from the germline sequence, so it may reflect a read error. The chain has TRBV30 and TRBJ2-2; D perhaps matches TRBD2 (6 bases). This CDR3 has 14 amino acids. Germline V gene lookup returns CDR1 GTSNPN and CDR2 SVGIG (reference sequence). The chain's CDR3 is CARRARQPAGELFF. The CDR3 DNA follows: TGTGCCCGGAGGGCGCGTCAGCCGGCCGGGGAGCTGTTTTTT.

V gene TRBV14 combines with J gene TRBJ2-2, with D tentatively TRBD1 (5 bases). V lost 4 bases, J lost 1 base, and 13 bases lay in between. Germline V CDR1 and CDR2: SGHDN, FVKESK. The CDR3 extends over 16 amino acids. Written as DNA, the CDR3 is TGTGCCAGCAGCCCGGCAGGGCGGATGAACACCGGGGAGCTGTTTTTT. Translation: CASSPAGRMNTGELFF.

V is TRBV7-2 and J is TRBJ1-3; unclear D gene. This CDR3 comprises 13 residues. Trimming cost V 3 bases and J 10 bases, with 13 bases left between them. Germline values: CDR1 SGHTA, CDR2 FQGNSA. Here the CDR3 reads CASSLLGFTTIYF. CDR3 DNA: TGTGCCAGCAGCTTGTTAGGGTTTACGACCATATATTTT.

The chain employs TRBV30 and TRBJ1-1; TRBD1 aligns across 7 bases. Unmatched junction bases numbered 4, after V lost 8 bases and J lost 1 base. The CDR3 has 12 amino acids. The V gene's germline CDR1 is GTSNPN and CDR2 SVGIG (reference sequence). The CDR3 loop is CAGGQQNTEAFF. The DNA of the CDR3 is TGTGCCGGGGGACAGCAGAACACTGAAGCTTTCTTT. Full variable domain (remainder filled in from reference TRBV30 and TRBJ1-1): SQTIHQWPATLVQPVGSPLSLECTVEGTSNPNLYWYRQAAGRGLQLLFYSVGIGQISSEVPQNLSASRPQDRQFILSSKKLLLSDSGFYLCAGGQQNTEAFFGQGTRLTVV.

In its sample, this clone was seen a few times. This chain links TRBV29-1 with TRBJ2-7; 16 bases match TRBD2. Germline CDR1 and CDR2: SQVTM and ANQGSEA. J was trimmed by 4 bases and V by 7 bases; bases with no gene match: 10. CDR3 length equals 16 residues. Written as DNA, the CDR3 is TGCAGCGCCCGAAAGGGACTAGCGGGAGGGGTATACGAGCAGTACTTC. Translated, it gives CSARKGLAGGVYEQYF.

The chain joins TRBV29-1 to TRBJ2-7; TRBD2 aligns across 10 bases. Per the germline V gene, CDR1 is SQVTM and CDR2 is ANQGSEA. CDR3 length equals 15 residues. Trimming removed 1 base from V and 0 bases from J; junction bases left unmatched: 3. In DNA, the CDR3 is TGCAGCGTTGAAGCTAGCGGGGGACCCTCCTACGAGCAGTACTTC. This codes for CSVEASGGPSYEQYF.

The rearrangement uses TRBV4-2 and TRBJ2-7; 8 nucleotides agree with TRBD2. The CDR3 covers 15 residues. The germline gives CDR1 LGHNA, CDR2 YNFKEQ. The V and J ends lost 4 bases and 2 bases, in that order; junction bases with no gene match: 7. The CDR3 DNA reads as TGTGCCAGCAGCCCTTCGACTAGCGCTACCTACGAGCAGTACTTC. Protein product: CASSPSTSATYEQYF.

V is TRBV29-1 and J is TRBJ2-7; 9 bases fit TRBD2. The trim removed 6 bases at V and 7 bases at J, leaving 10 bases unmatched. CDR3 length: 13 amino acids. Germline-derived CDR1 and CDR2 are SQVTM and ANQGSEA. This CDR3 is CSVGSSGTNEQYF. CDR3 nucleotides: TGCAGCGTCGGGTCTAGCGGGACCAATGAGCAGTACTTC.

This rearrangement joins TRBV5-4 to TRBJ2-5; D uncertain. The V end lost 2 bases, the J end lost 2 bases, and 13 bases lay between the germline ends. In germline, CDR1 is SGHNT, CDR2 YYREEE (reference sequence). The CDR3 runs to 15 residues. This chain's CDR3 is CASSLTVSTQETQYF. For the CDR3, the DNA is TGTGCCAGCAGCTTAACGGTATCTACTCAAGAGACCCAGTACTTC.

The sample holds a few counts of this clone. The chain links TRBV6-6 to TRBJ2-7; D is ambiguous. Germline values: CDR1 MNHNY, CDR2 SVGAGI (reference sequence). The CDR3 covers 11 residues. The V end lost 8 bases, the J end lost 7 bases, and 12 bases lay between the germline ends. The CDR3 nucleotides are TGTGCCAGCTTCAATACGAGAGAGCAGTACTTC. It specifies CASFNTREQYF.

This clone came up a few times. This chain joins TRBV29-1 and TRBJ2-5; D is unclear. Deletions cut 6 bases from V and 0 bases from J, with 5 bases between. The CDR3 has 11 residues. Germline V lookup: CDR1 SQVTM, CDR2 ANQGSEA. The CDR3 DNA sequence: TGCAGCGTGGCAGACCAAGAGACCCAGTACTTC. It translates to CSVADQETQYF.

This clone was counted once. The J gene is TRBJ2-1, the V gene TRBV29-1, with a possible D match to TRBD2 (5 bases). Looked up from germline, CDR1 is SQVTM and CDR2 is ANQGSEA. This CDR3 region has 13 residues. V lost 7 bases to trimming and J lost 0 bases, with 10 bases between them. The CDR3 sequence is CSARGSSYNEQFF. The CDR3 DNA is TGCAGCGCTCGGGGTAGCTCCTACAATGAGCAGTTCTTC.

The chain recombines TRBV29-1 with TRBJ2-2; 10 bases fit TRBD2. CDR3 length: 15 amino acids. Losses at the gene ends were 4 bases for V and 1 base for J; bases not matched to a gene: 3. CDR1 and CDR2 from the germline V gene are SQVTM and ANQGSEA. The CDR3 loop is CSVASGGRNTGELFF. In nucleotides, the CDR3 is TGCAGCGTTGCTAGCGGGGGCCGGAACACCGGGGAGCTGTTTTTT.

The CDR3 loop is CSGDRMFNLNTEAFF. CDR3 nucleotides: TGCAGCGGGGACAGGATGTTCAATTTGAACACTGAAGCTTTCTTT. The rearrangement joins TRBV29-1 to TRBJ1-1; 8 bases align to TRBD1. The germline V gene has CDR1 SQVTM and CDR2 ANQGSEA. V shed 7 bases, J shed 0 bases, and the junction held 10 bases outside the gene matches. This CDR3 spans 15 amino acids.

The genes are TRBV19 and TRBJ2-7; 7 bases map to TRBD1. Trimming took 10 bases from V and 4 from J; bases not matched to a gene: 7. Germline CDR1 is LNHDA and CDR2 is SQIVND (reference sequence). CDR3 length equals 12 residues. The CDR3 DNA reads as TGTGCCACCTCCCACAGGGGTTACGAGCAGTACTTC. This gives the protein CATSHRGYEQYF.

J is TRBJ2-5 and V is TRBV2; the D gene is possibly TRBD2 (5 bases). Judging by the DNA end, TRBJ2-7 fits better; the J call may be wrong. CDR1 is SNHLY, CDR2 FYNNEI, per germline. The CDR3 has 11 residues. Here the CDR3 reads CASSGAYEQYF. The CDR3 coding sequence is TGTGCCAGCAGCGGGGCCTACGAGCAGTACTTC.